One sample yielded the 31 T cell receptor beta chains listed below, sequenced in a study of Ad26.COV2.S vaccination and SARS-CoV-2 variants. Treatment denoted: 15 to 20 received Ad26.COV2.S at low or high dose, single or two shots; several received placebo; per-sample allocation not given. Specimens were obtained on day 63 following the first vaccine or placebo injection. Method: immunoSEQ multiplex PCR; TCRdb's copy keeps in-frame clones and lacks some. The table includes roughly 460,000 clones, around 89% detected once. This sample comprised peripheral blood, obtained in a trial of Ad26.COV2.S vaccine versus placebo. The receptor source for this set is a person between 18 and 65 years old who received the Ad26.COV2.S COVID-19 vaccine or a placebo.

The gene calls are TRBV10-3 and TRBJ2-5, with D tentatively TRBD2 (6 bases). Germline CDR1 and CDR2: ENHRY and SYGVKD. Trimming removed 8 bases from V and 2 bases from J, with 12 bases in between. The CDR3 has 13 amino acids. The CDR3 loop is CAIGWGEQETQYF. As DNA, the CDR3 is TGTGCCATCGGTTGGGGGGAACAAGAGACCCAGTACTTC.

The chain combines TRBV19 with TRBJ2-7, with 8 bases fitting TRBD2. V lost 2 bases, J lost 3 bases, and 3 bases stayed unmatched. Germline loops: CDR1 LNHDA, CDR2 SQIVND (reference sequence). This CDR3 spans 14 amino acids. The CDR3: CASSISGRYYEQYF. The CDR3 nucleotides are TGTGCCAGTAGTATAAGCGGGAGATACTACGAGCAGTACTTC.

The CDR3 coding sequence is TGTGCCACCAGCAGAGATTCGAGAAACTACGAGCAGTACTTC. Its protein product is CATSRDSRNYEQYF. The chain employs TRBV15 and TRBJ2-7; D unclear. Trimming shortened V by 0 bases and J by 3 bases, and 9 bases separated the two germline ends. The CDR3 length is 14 residues. Germline V gene sequence: CDR1 LNHNV, CDR2 YYDKDF (reference sequence).

The chain uses TRBV19 and TRBJ1-1; D is unresolved. CDR3 length equals 13 residues. CDR1 and CDR2 (germline): LNHDA, SQIVND (reference sequence). Trimming left V 7 bases short and J 6 bases short, with 15 bases between. The CDR3 spells CASTSPLFPEAFF. The CDR3 region has the DNA TGTGCCAGTACCTCACCCCTTTTCCCTGAAGCTTTCTTT.

The chain couples TRBV2 to TRBJ2-7; the D gene is possibly TRBD1 (5 bases). CDR1 is SNHLY and CDR2 is FYNNEI in the germline V gene. Trimming removed 2 bases from V and 3 bases from J, with 8 bases in between. The CDR3 is 13 residues long. The CDR3 region is CASSEWGIYEQYF. The CDR3 bases are TGTGCCAGCAGTGAATGGGGCATCTACGAGCAGTACTTC.

The table lists this clone with a count of one. The CDR3 sequence: CASSAATGATNEKLFF. The CDR3 DNA follows: TGTGCCAGCAGTGCCGCTACAGGTGCAACTAATGAAAAACTGTTTTTT. This chain connects TRBV25-1 to TRBJ1-4; possibly TRBD1 for D (5 bases). The germline V gene encodes CDR1 MGHDK and CDR2 SYGVNS. This CDR3 comprises 16 residues. V lost 4 bases, J lost 0 bases, and 12 bases lay in between.

This clone was seen once. The chain employs TRBV19 and TRBJ2-3, with D perhaps assigned TRBD1 or TRBD2 (5 bases each). Germline V gene data show CDR1 as LNHDA and CDR2 as SQIVND (reference sequence). V dropped 3 bases and J dropped 3 bases, with 13 bases sitting between them. This CDR3 is built from 15 residues. In DNA, the CDR3 is TGTGCCAGTAGTATTACGGGGCGCGGTACAGATACGCAGTATTTT. Its protein product is CASSITGRGTDTQYF.

The chain is built from TRBV2 and TRBJ1-2; no reliable D call. Germline-derived CDR1 and CDR2 are SNHLY and FYNNEI. Between the trimmed V and J ends, which lost 4 bases and 5 bases, there was a span of 11 bases. The CDR3 spans 13 residues. This CDR3 reads CASSVYRSYGYTF. In nucleotides, the CDR3 is TGTGCCAGCAGTGTATATCGATCGTATGGCTACACCTTC.

The chain recombines TRBV5-5 with TRBJ2-2; D call uncertain. From germline, CDR1 is SGHKS and CDR2 YYEKEE (reference sequence). V lost 2 bases and J 1 base, leaving 9 bases between the germline ends. CDR3 size: 15 residues. CDR3 amino acids: CASSFGRKNTGELFF. In DNA form, the CDR3 reads TGTGCCAGCAGCTTCGGCAGAAAGAACACCGGGGAGCTGTTTTTT.

V is TRBV6-1 and J is TRBJ2-1, with 7 bases fitting TRBD1. This CDR3 contains 18 residues. Losses at the gene ends were 1 base for V and 4 bases for J; bases not matched to a gene: 13. Per germline, CDR1 MNHNS and CDR2 SASEGT. The CDR3 is CASSEVLGQLSFYNEQFF. The DNA of the CDR3 is TGTGCCAGCAGTGAAGTTCTGGGACAGTTATCTTTTTACAATGAGCAGTTCTTC.

This clone has a single count. V gene TRBV9 combines with J gene TRBJ1-3; TRBD1 matches at 8 bases. CDR1 and CDR2 (germline): SGDLS, YYNGEE. The J segment lost 0 bases and the V segment lost 3 bases, leaving 2 bases of the junction unmatched. The CDR3 has 15 amino acids. CDR3 DNA: TGTGCCAGCAGCGGGACAGGGAACTCTGGAAACACCATATATTTT. Translated: CASSGTGNSGNTIYF.

The V call is TRBV3-1 (or the pseudogene TRBV3-2), the J call TRBJ2-6; possibly TRBD2 for D (7 bases). V was shortened by 10 bases and J by 0 bases, with 16 bases between the two germline ends. Germline V CDR1 and CDR2: LGHDT, YNNKEL (reference sequence). The CDR3 is made up of 16 amino acids. Written as DNA, the CDR3 is TGTGCCACGGGGGGCAGGCCCAGCTCTGGGGCCAACGTCCTGACTTTC. Protein product: CATGGRPSSGANVLTF.

This clone was recorded at least ten times. The same CDR3 can be traced to other DNA sequences in this sample. V gene TRBV27 combines with J gene TRBJ2-4; possible D gene TRBD1, 5 bases. The ends were cut back, 4 bases at V and 0 bases at J, with 7 bases in the middle. This CDR3 has 14 amino acids. Germline V gene sequence: CDR1 MNHEY, CDR2 SMNVEV (reference sequence). The CDR3 region has the DNA TGTGCCAGCAGTTCAGGGTTAGCCAAAAACATTCAGTACTTC. Amino acid sequence: CASSSGLAKNIQYF.

The chain has TRBV28 and TRBJ2-1; D gene uncertain. The V and J ends lost 3 bases and 1 base respectively, with 13 bases between them. CDR3 length equals 16 residues. Germline CDR1 is MDHEN and CDR2 is SYDVKM. The CDR3 DNA reads as TGTGCCAGCAGTTTTGTCCCAGGTCTTTCCTACAATGAGCAGTTCTTC. It codes for CASSFVPGLSYNEQFF. The full variable domain, rest sourced from reference TRBV28 and TRBJ2-1, is DVKVTQSSRYLVKRTGEKVFLECVQDMDHENMFWYRQDPGLGLRLIYFSYDVKMKEKGDIPEGYSVSREKKERFSLILESASTNQTSMYLCASSFVPGLSYNEQFFGPGTRLTVL.

The CDR3 here is CASSRGTGTYEQYF. The CDR3 DNA is TGTGCCAGCAGCCGTGGGACAGGCACCTACGAGCAGTACTTC. V gene TRBV9 combines with J gene TRBJ2-7; TRBD1 matches 8 bases. J was trimmed by 2 bases and V by 4 bases; bases with no gene match: 5. The CDR3 is 14 amino acids. Germline V lookup: CDR1 SGDLS, CDR2 YYNGEE.

The chain combines TRBV6-6 with TRBJ2-7; D may be TRBD1 (5 bases). The CDR3 extends over 14 amino acids. V lost 7 bases and J lost 3, with 16 bases in between. Per germline, CDR1 MNHNY and CDR2 SVGAGI (reference sequence). CDR3 sequence reads: CASTPTGGHYEQYF. As DNA, the CDR3 is TGTGCCAGCACCCCCACGGGTGGACACTACGAGCAGTACTTC.

This rearrangement joins TRBV2 to TRBJ2-1; perhaps TRBD2 as D (6 bases). This CDR3 has 15 amino acids. Looked up from germline, CDR1 is SNHLY and CDR2 is FYNNEI. Trimming left V 4 bases short and J 2 bases short, with 12 bases between. For the CDR3, the DNA is TGTGCCAGCAGTGCGGAGGGGTCCCCCTACAATGAGCAGTTCTTC. Protein: CASSAEGSPYNEQFF.

For the CDR3, the DNA is TGTGCCAGCAGTTTTTCCGGACAGGGGAGCTCCTACGAGCAGTACTTC. Translation gives CASSFSGQGSSYEQYF. The rearrangement uses TRBV27 and TRBJ2-7, with 9 bases aligning to TRBD1. The germline V gene encodes CDR1 MNHEY and CDR2 SMNVEV (reference sequence). CDR3 length: 16 residues. Trimming took 3 bases from V and 0 from J; bases not matched to a gene: 6.

The chain uses TRBV6-6 and TRBJ1-5; TRBD1 might be the D (6 bases). The germline gives CDR1 MNHNY, CDR2 SVGAGI (reference sequence). V gave up 2 bases and J gave up 3 bases, with 11 bases separating them. This CDR3 region has 15 residues. This CDR3 is CASSYVSGVNQPQHF. In DNA, the CDR3 is TGTGCCAGCAGTTACGTTTCAGGGGTCAATCAGCCCCAGCATTTT.

This clone was seen just once. The chain is built from TRBV4-2 and TRBJ2-4; 10 nucleotides line up with TRBD2. Germline CDR1 is LGHNA and CDR2 is YNFKEQ. V gave up 0 bases and J gave up 3 bases; unmatched junction bases: 5. CDR3 length: 17 amino acids. The CDR3, as DNA: TGTGCCAGCAGCCAAGATTTGGCTAGCGGGGGCAAAAACATTCAGTACTTC. Amino acids: CASSQDLASGGKNIQYF.

This rearrangement joins TRBV5-1 to TRBJ2-6; a weak D match, TRBD2 (5 bases). Deletions cut 5 bases from V and 0 bases from J, with 9 bases between. Germline values: CDR1 SGHRS, CDR2 YFSETQ. CDR3 size: 15 residues. CDR3 DNA: TGCGCCAGCAGTGGGGAGATCTCTGGGGCCAACGTCCTGACTTTC. This sequence encodes CASSGEISGANVLTF.

The CDR3: CASSLGPNRGSQPQHF. The CDR3 DNA reads as TGTGCCAGCAGCTTAGGGCCAAACAGGGGAAGTCAGCCCCAGCATTTT. The rearrangement uses TRBV11-2 and TRBJ1-5; 7 nucleotides line up with TRBD1. Looked up from germline, CDR1 is SGHAT and CDR2 is FQNNGV. The V gene end was trimmed by 1 base and the J gene end by 6 bases; junction bases not matched to a gene: 9. The CDR3 has 16 residues.

In its sample, this clone was seen once. This chain links TRBV18 with TRBJ2-7; unclear D gene. Trimming removed 3 bases at V and 4 bases at J, with 4 bases between. The germline gives CDR1 KGHSH, CDR2 LQKENI. This CDR3 has 11 amino acids. The DNA for the CDR3 is TGTGCCAGCTCACCCCAATACGAGCAGTACTTC. This translates into CASSPQYEQYF.

Note on this clone: At one end, the junction sequence differs from germline, possibly due to a read error. This sample includes further DNA sequences coding for the same CDR3. The V and J genes are TRBV5-4 and TRBJ1-2; D is uncertain. The CDR3 extends over 14 amino acids. CDR1 and CDR2 (germline): SGHNT, YYREEE (reference sequence). CDR3 DNA: TGTGCGAGCAGCTTGGTCGGCAGCAACTATGGCTACACCTTC. Protein sequence: CASSLVGSNYGYTF.

The V and J genes are TRBV30 and TRBJ2-5; 7 nucleotides align to TRBD1. Germline V gives CDR1 GTSNPN, CDR2 SVGIG (reference sequence). The CDR3 is 13 residues long. The trim removed 7 bases at V and 5 bases at J, leaving 10 bases unmatched. CDR3: CALKQGPGETQYF. For the CDR3, the DNA is TGTGCCTTAAAACAGGGGCCGGGTGAGACCCAGTACTTC.

The genes are TRBV5-1 and TRBJ2-2, with TRBD1 matching over 9 bases. The trim removed 7 bases at V and 4 bases at J, leaving 8 bases unmatched. The CDR3 consists of 15 residues. Germline CDR1 reads SGHRS; CDR2 reads YFSETQ. The CDR3: CASGLGTGFTGELFF. The CDR3 DNA reads as TGCGCCAGCGGCCTCGGGACAGGGTTCACCGGGGAGCTGTTTTTT.

The chain uses TRBV7-3 and TRBJ2-2, with D unresolved. CDR3 size: 14 residues. V was trimmed by 2 bases and J by 6 bases, leaving 10 bases between them. Germline V gene sequence: CDR1 SGHTA, CDR2 FQGTGA. The CDR3 DNA is TGTGCCAGCAGCTTAGGCGGTGACGCCGGGGAGCTGTTTTTT. Amino acid sequence: CASSLGGDAGELFF.

The rearrangement joins TRBV18 to TRBJ1-3; a possible D gene is TRBD1 (5 bases). The CDR3 spans 16 residues. V was shortened by 3 bases and J by 0 bases, with 12 bases between the two germline ends. CDR1 KGHSH and CDR2 LQKENI come from the germline V gene. The CDR3 DNA reads as TGTGCCAGCTCACCGGGGGTGGGCAACTCTGGAAACACCATATATTTT. Translation: CASSPGVGNSGNTIYF.

V gene TRBV7-2 combines with J gene TRBJ2-7; 9 positions agree with TRBD2. The CDR3 is 17 amino acids. V lost 0 bases to trimming and J lost 9 bases; unmatched junction nucleotides: 15. CDR1 is SGHTA and CDR2 is FQGNSA in the germline V gene. The CDR3 spells CASSLALLGGGESRQYF. The CDR3 DNA reads TGTGCCAGCAGCTTAGCGCTTTTGGGCGGGGGGGAAAGTCGGCAGTACTTC.

The rearrangement uses TRBV27 and TRBJ2-7; D is perhaps TRBD1 (6 bases). CDR3 size: 14 residues. Germline-derived CDR1 and CDR2 are MNHEY and SMNVEV (reference sequence). V was pared by 6 bases and J by 5 bases, with 17 bases between. The CDR3 here is CASRSMGAGNEQYF. In DNA form, the CDR3 reads TGTGCCAGCAGGTCCATGGGGGCAGGGAACGAGCAGTACTTC.

The chain employs TRBV7-6 and TRBJ2-1; D possibly corresponds to TRBD1 (6 bases). The germline V and J ends were trimmed by 4 bases and 5 bases, with 9 bases remaining between them. The CDR3 length is 13 residues. Germline V CDR1 and CDR2: SGHVS, FNYEAQ. This CDR3 reads CASSSYRDNEQFF. DNA for the CDR3: TGTGCCAGCAGCTCCTACAGGGACAATGAGCAGTTCTTC.